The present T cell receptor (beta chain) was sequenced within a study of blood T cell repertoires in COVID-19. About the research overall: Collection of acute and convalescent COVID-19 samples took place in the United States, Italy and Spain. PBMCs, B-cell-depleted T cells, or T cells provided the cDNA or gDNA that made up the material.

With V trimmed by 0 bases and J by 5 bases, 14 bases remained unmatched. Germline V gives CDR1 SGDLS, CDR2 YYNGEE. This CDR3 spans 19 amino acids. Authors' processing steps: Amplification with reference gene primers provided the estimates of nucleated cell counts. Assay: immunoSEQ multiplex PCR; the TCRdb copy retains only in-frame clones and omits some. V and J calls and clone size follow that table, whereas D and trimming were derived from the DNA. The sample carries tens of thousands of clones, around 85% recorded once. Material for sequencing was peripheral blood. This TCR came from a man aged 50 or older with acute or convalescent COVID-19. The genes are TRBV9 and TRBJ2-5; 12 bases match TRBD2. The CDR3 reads CASSVAGSSSGGAVETQYF. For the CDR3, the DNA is TGTGCCAGCAGCGTAGCGGGTTCGTCTAGCGGGGGGGCCGTTGAGACCCAGTACTTC.